This is a list of T cell receptor beta chains from one sample in a study of CD8+ T cells in alopecia areata. The repertoire was sequenced with immunoSEQ multiplex PCR; TCRdb's copy has only in-frame clones and lacks some. The sample consists of about 200,000 clones, 35% to 45% of them appearing once. The source material was CD4+ T cells sorted from blood, sampled between weeks 30 and 35, from a patient treated with tofacitinib. The source is a human donor with alopecia areata. The CDR3 runs from the conserved cysteine through the conserved F or W. A D gene is named only where the DNA matches it firmly. Size is stated for part of the rows, as once, few or many counts, or as a class when the clone is expanded.

>NA|TRBJ1-2|NA|TRBV30
TGTGCCTGGGCGTGGGGCTTAACTAACTATGGCTACACCTTC
CAWAWGLTNYGYTF
>TRBD2|TRBJ2-7|NA|TRBV5-4
TGTGCCAGCAGCCCAGGACTAGCGGGGTTGAACGAGCAGTACTTC
CASSPGLAGLNEQYF
>NA|TRBJ2-5|few|TRBV5-1
TGCGCCAGCAGCTTCTTCGGTGTAGAGACCCAGTACTTC
CASSFFGVETQYF
>NA|TRBJ2-3|few|TRBV7-3
TGTGCCAGCAGCCCCCAGGACTGGGGGACGCAGTATTTT
CASSPQDWGTQYF
>NA|TRBJ1-2|NA|TRBV30
TGTGCCTCCGACACCTCTAACTATGGCTACACCTTC
CASDTSNYGYTF
>NA|TRBJ1-5|few|TRBV7-9
TGTGCCAGCAGCTTAGCGGGGGGTTCTAATCAGCCCCAGCATTTT
CASSLAGGSNQPQHF
>NA|TRBJ2-1|NA|TRBV6-1
TGTGCCAGCGACGAGAGAAACAATGAGCAGTTCTTC
CASDERNNEQFF
>NA|TRBJ2-7|NA|TRBV10-3
TGTGCCATCGCAACCGGAGGGTACGAGCAGTACTTC
CAIATGGYEQYF
>TRBD1|TRBJ2-7|NA|TRBV15
TGTGCCACCAGCAGGCAGGGACAGGGTTCCTACGAGCAGTACTTC
CATSRQGQGSYEQYF
>NA|TRBJ2-7|few|TRBV2
TGTGCCAGCAGTCGGGCCCAGGCCTACGAGCAGTACTTC
CASSRAQAYEQYF
>NA|TRBJ2-1|many|TRBV5-1
TGCGCCAGCAGCTTGGCCGTTCTGGGGCAGGGATCGGGCAATGAGCAGTTCTTC
CASSLAVLGQGSGNEQFF
>TRBD1|TRBJ2-7|NA|TRBV6-5
TGTGCCAGCAAGGATCTGGGACAGGGGACCTACGAGCAGTACTTC
CASKDLGQGTYEQYF
>NA|TRBJ2-7|NA|TRBV7-6
TGTGCCAGCAGCCCCCCAGGCCTCTACGAGCAGTACTTC
CASSPPGLYEQYF
>NA|TRBJ1-1|NA|TRBV20-1
TGCAGTGCTAGGTGGGGGACTGAAGCTTTCTTT
CSARWGTEAFF
>NA|TRBJ2-5|NA|TRBV29-1
TGCAGCGTTGAGAGGTTAGCCCCTCGGGGGACCCAGTACTTC
CSVERLAPRGTQYF
>NA|TRBJ1-3|NA|TRBV7-9
TGTGCCAGCAGCTTAGCCTCCGGGGCAGTAAACACCATATATTTT
CASSLASGAVNTIYF
>TRBD2|TRBJ2-1|NA|TRBV7-6
TGTGCCAGCAGCCCCAGACGCGGGAGAGGGGATAATGAGCAGTTCTTC
CASSPRRGRGDNEQFF
>NA|TRBJ2-7|many|TRBV18
TGTGCCAGCTCACCAAACAGGGAAATCTACGAGCAGTACTTC
CASSPNREIYEQYF
>NA|TRBJ1-5|NA|TRBV9
TGTGCCAGCAGCGTAGGCCGGTTCAATCAGCCCCAGCATTTT
CASSVGRFNQPQHF
>NA|TRBJ1-1|NA|TRBV18
TGTGCCAGCTCACCACAGGGGAAGGACACTGAAGCTTTCTTT
CASSPQGKDTEAFF
>TRBD1|TRBJ1-2|NA|TRBV6-5
TGTGCCAGCAGTTTGTCCGGGACAGGGGATGGCTACACCTTC
CASSLSGTGDGYTF
>TRBD1|TRBJ1-2|NA|TRBV2
TGTGCCAGCAGTGGGACAGGGGACTATGGCTACACCTTC
CASSGTGDYGYTF
>TRBD1|TRBJ2-7|few|TRBV4-1
TGCGCCAGCAGCCACGGACAGGGGCCTCGGGACGAGCAGTACTTC
CASSHGQGPRDEQYF